The 27 T cell receptor beta chains below were found in one sample sequenced in a study of blood T cell repertoires in COVID-19. Measured with immunoSEQ multiplex PCR; TCRdb has only the in-frame clones, and not every one. This sample has about 330,000 clones, with 75% to 90% found just once. Sequenced: PBMCs or T cells enriched from blood (not recorded which). All receptors derive from a man in his thirties or forties who had recovered from COVID-19.

The chain couples TRBV27 to TRBJ2-7; TRBD1 matches at 7 bases. CDR1 is MNHEY and CDR2 is SMNVEV in the germline V gene (reference sequence). The V and J ends lost 5 bases and 9 bases, in that order; junction bases with no gene match: 22. This CDR3 comprises 17 residues. CDR3 coding DNA: TGTGCCAGCAGTCCAGACAACAGGGGAAGTTGGAACCCGGGGCAGTACTTC. This codes for CASSPDNRGSWNPGQYF.

This rearrangement joins TRBV27 to TRBJ2-2; 7 bases line up with TRBD1. Per the germline V gene, CDR1 is MNHEY and CDR2 is SMNVEV (reference sequence). The length of the CDR3 is 13 residues. Trimming took 5 bases from V and 4 from J; bases not matched to a gene: 1. The DNA for the CDR3 is TGTGCCAGCAGTAACAGGGGCACCGGGGAGCTGTTTTTT. This gives the protein CASSNRGTGELFF.

The chain has TRBV10-3 and TRBJ1-1, with D perhaps TRBD1 (5 bases). Germline V gene lookup returns CDR1 ENHRY and CDR2 SYGVKD. This CDR3 spans 14 amino acids. Trimming cost V 7 bases and J 3 bases, with 15 bases left between them. DNA for the CDR3: TGTGCCATCATGGACGGGGGGAGGGACACTGAAGCTTTCTTT. Protein product: CAIMDGGRDTEAFF.

The gene calls are TRBV6-6 and TRBJ2-1, with D maybe TRBD2 (6 bases). V dropped 6 bases and J dropped 4 bases, with 13 bases sitting between them. Germline CDR1 and CDR2: MNHNY and SVGAGI (reference sequence). This CDR3 is built from 14 residues. The CDR3 DNA follows: TGTGCCAGCAGCATTAGCGGCTCTTACAATGAGCAGTTCTTC. Encoded protein: CASSISGSYNEQFF.

CDR3 region: CASSLMGGNEQFF. The CDR3 bases are TGTGCCAGCAGTTTGATGGGGGGCAATGAGCAGTTCTTC. The chain has TRBV28 and TRBJ2-1; weak D call: TRBD2 (6 bases). V was shortened by 3 bases and J by 6 bases, with 9 bases between the two germline ends. Germline-derived CDR1 and CDR2 are MDHEN and SYDVKM. The CDR3 totals 13 residues.

This clone was seen a few times. This rearrangement joins TRBV5-1 to TRBJ2-3; 8 bases align to TRBD2. The CDR3 is 17 amino acids. Germline V lookup: CDR1 SGHRS, CDR2 YFSETQ. V was clipped by 0 bases and J by 6 bases; unmatched bases: 12. Here the CDR3 reads CASSLAYLGGGQDTQYF. CDR3 DNA sequence: TGCGCCAGCAGCTTGGCCTACTTAGGCGGGGGGCAGGATACGCAGTATTTT.

The chain has TRBV19 and TRBJ2-7; 7 bases match TRBD1. The germline gives CDR1 LNHDA, CDR2 SQIVND (reference sequence). The CDR3 has 15 amino acids. V shed 3 bases, J shed 3 bases, and the junction held 8 bases outside the gene matches. CDR3 DNA: TGTGCCAGTAGTATGAGGGGGCGGATCTTCTACGAGCAGTACTTC. This translates into CASSMRGRIFYEQYF.

The V gene is TRBV2, the J gene TRBJ1-2; 10 nucleotides match TRBD1. The ends lost 1 base at V and 8 bases at J; junction bases unmatched: 1. The V gene's germline CDR1 is SNHLY and CDR2 FYNNEI. The length of the CDR3 is 13 residues. In DNA, the CDR3 is TGTGCCAGCAGTGAAGAGACAGGGGGCGGCTACACCTTC. The encoded protein is CASSEETGGGYTF.

The chain is built from TRBV27 and TRBJ1-4; 7 bases agree with TRBD1. The germline gives CDR1 MNHEY, CDR2 SMNVEV (reference sequence). The length of the CDR3 is 15 residues. The V segment lost 3 bases and the J segment 8 bases; nucleotides outside the gene matches: 9. The CDR3 region has the DNA TGTGCCAGCAGTTTGTCAACAGGGGTGCGGGAAAAACTGTTTTTT. It specifies CASSLSTGVREKLFF.

The chain is built from TRBV5-6 and TRBJ2-1, with D possibly matching TRBD1 (6 bases). This CDR3 is built from 14 residues. The germline CDR1 and CDR2 sequences are SGHDT and YYEEEE. Trimming removed 4 bases from V and 8 bases from J, with 16 bases in between. The CDR3 region has the DNA TGTGCCAGCAGCCTTCGGGTCTCAGGGGATGAGCAGTTCTTC. It specifies CASSLRVSGDEQFF.

CDR3 amino acids: CASGTSAYEQYF. In DNA, the CDR3 is TGTGCCAGCGGGACTAGCGCCTACGAGCAGTACTTC. The chain carries TRBV12-3 or TRBV12-4 and TRBJ2-7; 10 bases match TRBD2. The CDR3 consists of 12 residues. Trimming cost V 8 bases and J 2 bases; bases outside gene matches: 0.

This clone appeared a single time. The rearrangement uses TRBV5-1 and TRBJ2-2; 11 bases line up with TRBD1. V lost 4 bases and J lost 7; bases outside the gene matches: 3. Germline CDR1 is SGHRS and CDR2 is YFSETQ. There are 14 residues in the CDR3. CDR3 protein: CASSRDRGIGELFF. DNA of the CDR3: TGCGCCAGCAGCCGGGACAGGGGGATCGGGGAGCTGTTTTTT.

In its sample, this clone was seen once. V is TRBV30 and J is TRBJ2-2; 9 bases map to TRBD2. CDR1 GTSNPN and CDR2 SVGIG come from the germline V gene (reference sequence). This CDR3 region has 14 residues. V lost 2 bases to trimming and J lost 4 bases; unmatched junction nucleotides: 2. The CDR3 loop reads CAWSSRGGTGELFF. CDR3 nucleotide sequence: TGTGCCTGGAGTTCGCGGGGGGGCACCGGGGAGCTGTTTTTT.

V and J are TRBV13 and TRBJ2-3, with TRBD2 matching over 11 bases. The V gene end was trimmed by 1 base and the J gene end by 5 bases; junction bases not matched to a gene: 8. Germline CDR1 reads PRHDT; CDR2 reads FYEKMQ (reference sequence). The CDR3 consists of 17 residues. The CDR3 sequence: CASSLENSGGAEDTQYF. The CDR3 DNA reads as TGTGCCAGCAGCTTAGAGAATAGCGGGGGGGCTGAAGATACGCAGTATTTT.

This clone was counted many times. The chain employs TRBV5-1 and TRBJ2-1, with D perhaps matching TRBD1 (5 bases). Germline assignment: CDR1 SGHRS and CDR2 YFSETQ. The V end lost 3 bases, the J end lost 10 bases, and 17 bases lay between the germline ends. The CDR3 is 14 amino acids. Written as DNA, the CDR3 is TGCGCCAGCAGCTGGGCTGCCGAGCAGGGAGAGCAGTTCTTC. Translation: CASSWAAEQGEQFF.

A remark on this clone: The same CDR3 arises from other DNA sequences in this sample as well. This chain uses TRBV28 with TRBJ1-2; TRBD1 matches at 7 bases. Germline values: CDR1 MDHEN, CDR2 SYDVKM. This CDR3 spans 14 amino acids. V trimming: 6 bases; J trimming: 2 bases; junction bases outside the gene matches: 6. The CDR3 DNA is TGTGCCAGCAGCCTCGGGACAGCAAACTATGGCTACACCTTC. Translation gives CASSLGTANYGYTF.

The chain links TRBV6-5 to TRBJ2-7; D may be TRBD2 (5 bases). The V end lost 2 bases, the J end lost 4 bases, and 9 bases lay between the germline ends. This CDR3 spans 13 amino acids. The germline CDR1 and CDR2 sequences are MNHEY and SVGAGI. CDR3 sequence (DNA): TGTGCCAGCAGTTACAGCAGGACTTACGAGCAGTACTTC. Translating it yields CASSYSRTYEQYF.

The chain uses TRBV5-6 and TRBJ2-7; 9 nucleotides line up with TRBD1. Germline trimming cut 4 bases from V and 3 bases from J; bases unmatched to any gene: 11. Germline V gene sequence: CDR1 SGHDT, CDR2 YYEEEE. This CDR3 contains 16 residues. This CDR3 reads CASSALWTGDSYEQYF. The CDR3 region has the DNA TGTGCCAGCAGCGCCCTTTGGACAGGGGATAGCTACGAGCAGTACTTC.

The gene calls are TRBV7-8 and TRBJ1-4; maybe TRBD1 (6 bases). Germline V gives CDR1 SGHVS, CDR2 FQNEAQ. The CDR3 spans 14 residues. Trimming left V 7 bases short and J 6 bases short, with 15 bases between. This CDR3 reads CASTRGGADEKLFF. CDR3 bases: TGTGCCAGCACTCGCGGGGGGGCTGATGAAAAACTGTTTTTT.

The chain joins TRBV28 to TRBJ1-4, with D possibly matching TRBD1 (5 bases). V was cut by 2 bases and J by 8 bases, with 18 bases left in between. The CDR3 covers 16 residues. Germline CDR1 reads MDHEN; CDR2 reads SYDVKM. For the CDR3, the DNA is TGTGCCAGCAGTTTACGTCCGGGAGGGGTACGGGAAAAACTGTTTTTT. The encoded protein is CASSLRPGGVREKLFF. Complete variable domain (other parts from reference TRBV28 and TRBJ1-4): DVKVTQSSRYLVKRTGEKVFLECVQDMDHENMFWYRQDPGLGLRLIYFSYDVKMKEKGDIPEGYSVSREKKERFSLILESASTNQTSMYLCASSLRPGGVREKLFFGSGTQLSVL.

V usage is TRBV2 and J usage is TRBJ2-1; 9 positions match TRBD2. Germline values: CDR1 SNHLY, CDR2 FYNNEI. Unmatched junction bases numbered 6, after V lost 5 bases and J lost 4 bases. The CDR3 is 15 amino acids. The CDR3 DNA follows: TGTGCCAGCAGTTATAGCGGGGGTGGTTACAATGAGCAGTTCTTC. Protein: CASSYSGGGYNEQFF.

The chain recombines TRBV2 with TRBJ2-3, with D hard to call. The CDR3 consists of 14 residues. Germline V CDR1 and CDR2: SNHLY, FYNNEI. Trimming pared 3 bases from V and 5 bases from J, leaving 12 bases between. CDR3 region: CASSDSQNVDTQYF. The DNA for the CDR3 is TGTGCCAGCAGTGATTCACAGAACGTAGATACGCAGTATTTT. Full variable domain (remainder filled in from reference TRBV2 and TRBJ2-3): EPEVTQTPSHQVTQMGQEVILRCVPISNHLYFYWYRQILGQKVEFLVSFYNNEISEKSEIFDDQFSVERPDGSNFTLKIRSTKLEDSAMYFCASSDSQNVDTQYFGPGTRLTVL.

J is TRBJ1-6 and V is TRBV4-2; possible D gene TRBD1, 5 bases. The CDR3 is 19 amino acids. The V end lost 0 bases, the J end lost 2 bases, and 17 bases lay between the germline ends. Germline V gives CDR1 LGHNA, CDR2 YNFKEQ. For the CDR3, the DNA is TGTGCCAGCAGCCAAGAGGGGTTGGGGCCCTCCCCCTATAATTCACCCCTCCACTTT. Protein product: CASSQEGLGPSPYNSPLHF.

The chain combines TRBV4-1 with TRBJ2-3; D is perhaps TRBD2 (6 bases). This CDR3 has 15 amino acids. The germline V and J ends were trimmed by 4 bases and 1 base, with 12 bases remaining between them. The V gene's germline CDR1 is MGHRA and CDR2 YSYEKL. CDR3 sequence (DNA): TGCGCCAGCAGCCCCAGACTAGGCGGCACAGATACGCAGTATTTT. Translated: CASSPRLGGTDTQYF.

The chain joins TRBV5-4 to TRBJ2-1; D is possibly TRBD2 (7 bases). The V gene lost 0 bases and the J gene lost 0 bases, with 13 bases spanning the gap. There are 17 residues in the CDR3. Germline CDR1 SGHNT, CDR2 YYREEE (reference sequence). This CDR3 reads CASSLAAGAGSYNEQFF. The CDR3 nucleotides are TGTGCCAGCAGCTTGGCCGCGGGGGCCGGCTCCTACAATGAGCAGTTCTTC.

V usage is TRBV14 and J usage is TRBJ1-2; 7 positions match TRBD1. CDR3 length: 16 residues. Germline V gene sequence: CDR1 SGHDN, CDR2 FVKESK. J was trimmed by 3 bases and V by 0 bases; bases with no gene match: 7. The CDR3: CASSQDWAGGDYGYTF. The CDR3 nucleotides read TGTGCCAGCAGCCAAGACTGGGCAGGGGGTGACTATGGCTACACCTTC.

The rearrangement joins TRBV28 to TRBJ1-2; TRBD1 aligns across 7 bases. V lost 8 bases and J lost 4; bases outside the gene matches: 13. This CDR3 has 15 amino acids. CDR1 and CDR2 from the germline V gene are MDHEN and SYDVKM. CDR3 residues: CASLPGQHSIYGYTF. The CDR3 coding sequence is TGTGCCAGCCTACCGGGACAGCACTCGATCTATGGCTACACCTTC.